These 18 T cell receptor beta chains share one sample of origin, sequenced in a study of blood T cell repertoires in COVID-19. Clones were sequenced by immunoSEQ multiplex PCR, and TCRdb holds only the in-frame ones, with some missing. Altogether about 120,000 clones are present, roughly four fifths being singletons, with the ten largest covering 3.5% to 5.5%. The sequenced sample consisted of peripheral blood. These receptors all come from a woman in her 70s with acute or convalescent COVID-19.

The table lists this clone with a few counts. The chain couples TRBV4-3 to TRBJ1-6; 9 nucleotides agree with TRBD1. Trimming at V came to 2 bases and at J to 9 bases, leaving 8 bases not matched to a gene. CDR3 length: 16 residues. Germline V CDR1 and CDR2: LGHNA, YSLEER. CDR3 protein: CASSQQDRGQVSPLHF. DNA of the CDR3: TGCGCCAGCAGCCAACAGGACAGGGGCCAGGTTTCACCCCTCCACTTT.

On this clone: The same CDR3 also results from other DNA sequences found in this sample. This chain links TRBV5-1 with TRBJ2-1, with TRBD2 matching over 7 bases. The CDR3 is 15 amino acids. V shed 0 bases and J 4 bases; nucleotides not matched to a gene: 4. Germline lookup yields CDR1 SGHRS and CDR2 YFSETQ. This chain's CDR3 is CASSLERGTYNEQFF. CDR3 nucleotides: TGCGCCAGCAGCTTGGAGCGGGGTACTTACAATGAGCAGTTCTTC.

This clone was observed once. This chain joins TRBV11-3 and TRBJ2-6; 8 bases fit TRBD2. V gave up 5 bases and J gave up 2 bases; unmatched junction bases: 8. Germline V gives CDR1 SGHNT, CDR2 YENEEA. This CDR3 has 17 residues. CDR3 protein: CASSLWVAGTGANVLTF. The DNA of the CDR3 is TGTGCCAGCAGCCTCTGGGTAGCGGGGACTGGGGCCAACGTCCTGACTTTC.

The chain recombines TRBV4-3 with TRBJ2-5, with 10 bases fitting TRBD1. With 3 bases clipped from V and 2 bases from J, the junction kept 3 bases outside the gene matches. CDR3 length: 15 amino acids. Looked up from germline, CDR1 is LGHNA and CDR2 is YSLEER. This CDR3 is CASSHGTGVQETQYF. The CDR3 nucleotides are TGCGCCAGCAGCCACGGGACAGGGGTGCAAGAGACCCAGTACTTC.

This clone was seen more than once but under ten times. The V gene is TRBV2, the J gene TRBJ2-5; 11 bases line up with TRBD1. The ends lost 7 bases at V and 5 bases at J; junction bases unmatched: 3. The CDR3 has 13 residues. Germline CDR1 and CDR2: SNHLY and FYNNEI. The CDR3, as DNA: TGTGCCAGCACTCGGGACAGGGGGGAGACCCAGTACTTC. The encoded protein is CASTRDRGETQYF.

This clone was detected only a few times. CDR3 bases: TGTGCCAGCAGCCAAGGACAGGCCCGTAATGAAAAACTGTTTTTT. Amino acids: CASSQGQARNEKLFF. The V and J genes are TRBV5-6 and TRBJ1-4, with 7 bases lining up with TRBD1. The CDR3 covers 15 residues. Trimming at V came to 4 bases and at J to 4 bases, leaving 7 bases not matched to a gene. CDR1 is SGHDT, CDR2 YYEEEE, per germline.

This clone was recorded once. J is TRBJ1-1 and V is TRBV6-4; the match to TRBD1 covers 10 bases. Germline CDR1 MRHNA, CDR2 SNTAGT. CDR3 length equals 13 residues. The V gene end was trimmed by 4 bases and the J gene end by 8 bases; junction bases not matched to a gene: 4. The CDR3 reads CASSADRGREAFF. The CDR3 DNA sequence: TGTGCCAGCAGTGCTGACAGGGGGCGCGAAGCTTTCTTT.

This clone came up once. The rearrangement uses TRBV7-9 and TRBJ2-2; D perhaps matches TRBD1 (6 bases). The CDR3 loop spans 11 amino acids. Trimming took 10 bases from V and 7 from J, leaving 10 bases between them. The V gene's germline CDR1 is SEHNR and CDR2 FQNEAQ (reference sequence). The CDR3 here is CATRQVGELFF. CDR3 nucleotide sequence: TGTGCCACTCGACAGGTCGGGGAGCTGTTTTTT.

This clone has a handful of counts. The chain couples TRBV6-6 to TRBJ2-1; 13 bases match TRBD2. Trimming at V came to 7 bases and at J to 6 bases, leaving 6 bases not matched to a gene. The CDR3 sequence is 15 residues long. Germline CDR1 MNHNY, CDR2 SVGAGI (reference sequence). CDR3 in DNA: TGTGCCAGCAAGAGACTAGCGGGGGGTTTCAATGAGCAGTTCTTC. This sequence encodes CASKRLAGGFNEQFF.

The J gene is TRBJ2-5, the V gene TRBV5-1, with 7 bases aligning to TRBD2. The CDR3 extends over 15 amino acids. The V and J ends lost 3 bases and 2 bases, in that order; junction bases with no gene match: 7. Germline loops: CDR1 SGHRS, CDR2 YFSETQ. CDR3 in DNA: TGCGCCAGCAGCTCCACTAGCGAGACACAAGAGACCCAGTACTTC. This sequence encodes CASSSTSETQETQYF.

This clone was counted only a few times. The chain links TRBV30 to TRBJ1-6; no clear D gene. The CDR3 has 15 amino acids. Germline loops: CDR1 GTSNPN, CDR2 SVGIG (reference sequence). Trimming shortened V by 0 bases and J by 6 bases, and 12 bases separated the two germline ends. CDR3 protein: CAWSVREVGNSPLHF. The CDR3 coding sequence is TGTGCCTGGAGTGTACGGGAAGTTGGTAATTCACCCCTCCACTTT.

The chain has TRBV7-9 and TRBJ1-2, with TRBD1 matching 11 bases. V shed 2 bases and J 8 bases; nucleotides not matched to a gene: 7. CDR3 length: 15 amino acids. Germline V gives CDR1 SEHNR, CDR2 FQNEAQ (reference sequence). The CDR3 region is CASSLMGQGVPGYTF. The CDR3 bases are TGTGCCAGCAGCTTAATGGGACAGGGGGTGCCGGGCTACACCTTC.

In its sample, this clone was seen once. The J gene is TRBJ2-2, the V gene TRBV11-3; D is undetermined. This CDR3 spans 15 amino acids. The germline gives CDR1 SGHNT, CDR2 YENEEA. V gave up 4 bases and J gave up 6 bases, with 15 bases separating them. The CDR3 region is CASSSLGSTPGELFF. The CDR3 DNA reads TGTGCCAGCAGCTCCCTAGGATCAACCCCCGGGGAGCTGTTTTTT.

This chain joins TRBV4-2 and TRBJ2-1, with D possibly TRBD2 on 6 matching bases. Germline V gives CDR1 LGHNA, CDR2 YNFKEQ. The V and J ends lost 0 bases and 4 bases respectively, with 13 bases between them. This CDR3 region has 16 residues. As DNA, the CDR3 is TGTGCCAGCAGCCAAGATTACAGCGGGTCATACAATGAGCAGTTCTTC. Its translation is CASSQDYSGSYNEQFF.

The V gene is TRBV7-2, the J gene TRBJ2-7; 7 nucleotides line up with TRBD2. Germline CDR1 SGHTA, CDR2 FQGNSA. The CDR3 has 16 amino acids. Germline trimming cut 5 bases from V and 3 bases from J; bases unmatched to any gene: 13. CDR3 loop: CASSPNWGGASYEQYF. The CDR3 nucleotides are TGTGCCAGCAGCCCTAATTGGGGAGGGGCCAGCTACGAGCAGTACTTC.

This sequence joins TRBV29-1 and TRBJ2-3, with TRBD2 as a possible D gene (5 bases). The V gene lost 4 bases and the J gene lost 2 bases, with 16 bases spanning the gap. CDR1 and CDR2 from the germline V gene are SQVTM and ANQGSEA. The CDR3 spans 15 residues. CDR3 region: CSVGKISAITDTQYF. The CDR3, as DNA: TGCAGCGTTGGGAAGATTAGCGCTATCACAGATACGCAGTATTTT.

The CDR3 bases are TGTGCCAGCAGCCTTCGACAGGCACAGGCCTACAATGAGCAGTTCTTC. It yields the protein CASSLRQAQAYNEQFF. V gene TRBV7-2 combines with J gene TRBJ2-1; weak D call: TRBD1 (6 bases). V was pared by 5 bases and J by 2 bases, with 16 bases between. From germline, CDR1 is SGHTA and CDR2 FQGNSA. The CDR3 consists of 16 residues.

The chain joins TRBV6-5 to TRBJ1-2, with a weak D call TRBD1 (6 bases). Germline CDR1 reads MNHEY; CDR2 reads SVGAGI. The ends were cut back, 1 base at V and 8 bases at J, with 17 bases in the middle. The CDR3 loop spans 15 amino acids. The CDR3 DNA is TGTGCCAGCAGTTACTTGACCGGAACAGGGCGCGGCTACACCTTC. The encoded protein is CASSYLTGTGRGYTF.